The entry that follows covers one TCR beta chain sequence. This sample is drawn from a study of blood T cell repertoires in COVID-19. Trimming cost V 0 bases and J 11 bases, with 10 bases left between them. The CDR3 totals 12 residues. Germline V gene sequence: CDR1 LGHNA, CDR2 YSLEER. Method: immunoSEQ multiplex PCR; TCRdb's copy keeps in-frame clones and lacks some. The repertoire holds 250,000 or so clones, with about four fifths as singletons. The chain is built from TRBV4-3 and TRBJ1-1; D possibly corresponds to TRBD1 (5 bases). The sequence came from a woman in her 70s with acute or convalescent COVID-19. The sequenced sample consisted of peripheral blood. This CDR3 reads CASSQEGGEAFF. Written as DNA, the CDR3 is TGCGCCAGCAGCCAAGAGGGGGGGGAGGCTTTCTTT.